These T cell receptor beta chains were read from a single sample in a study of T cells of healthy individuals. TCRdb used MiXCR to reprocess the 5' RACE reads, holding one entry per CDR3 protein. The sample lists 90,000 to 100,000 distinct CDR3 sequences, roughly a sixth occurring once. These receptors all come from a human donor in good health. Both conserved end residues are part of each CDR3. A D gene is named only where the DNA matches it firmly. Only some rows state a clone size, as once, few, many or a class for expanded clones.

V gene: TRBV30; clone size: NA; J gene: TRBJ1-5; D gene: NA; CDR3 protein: CAWSQKGSQPQHF; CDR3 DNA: TGTGCCTGGAGTCAAAAAGGATCTCAGCCCCAGCATTTT
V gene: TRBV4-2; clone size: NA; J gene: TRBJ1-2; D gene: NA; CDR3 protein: CASSQGVQSVPEGYTF; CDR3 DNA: TGTGCCAGCAGCCAAGGGGTACAGTCGGTTCCGGAGGGCTACACCTTC
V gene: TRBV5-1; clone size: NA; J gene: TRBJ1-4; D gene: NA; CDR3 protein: CASSLDQGLGEKLFF; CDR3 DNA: TGCGCCAGCAGCTTGGATCAGGGTTTGGGTGAAAAACTGTTTTTT
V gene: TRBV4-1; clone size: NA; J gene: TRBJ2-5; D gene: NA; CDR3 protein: CASSPKDRHQETQYF; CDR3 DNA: TGCGCCAGCAGCCCCAAGGACAGACACCAAGAGACCCAGTACTTC
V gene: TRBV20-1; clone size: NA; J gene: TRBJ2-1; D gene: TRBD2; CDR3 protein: CSASQKWLADYNEQFF; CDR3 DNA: TGCAGTGCTAGTCAAAAGTGGCTAGCGGACTACAATGAGCAGTTCTTC
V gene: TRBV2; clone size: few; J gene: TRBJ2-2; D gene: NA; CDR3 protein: CASSETGGYTGELFF; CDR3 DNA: TGTGCCAGCAGTGAAACCGGGGGTTACACCGGGGAGCTGTTTTTT
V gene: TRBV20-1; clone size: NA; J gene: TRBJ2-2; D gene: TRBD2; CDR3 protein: CSGREGGKNTGELFF; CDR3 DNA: TGCAGCGGACGGGAGGGCGGAAAAAACACCGGGGAGCTGTTTTTT
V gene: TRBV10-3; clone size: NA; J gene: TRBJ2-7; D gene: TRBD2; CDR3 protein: CAISAGLAGGEQYF; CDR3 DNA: TGTGCCATCAGTGCCGGACTAGCGGGAGGCGAGCAGTACTTC
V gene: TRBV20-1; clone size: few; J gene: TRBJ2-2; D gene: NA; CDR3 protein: CSAFDSGGATGELFF; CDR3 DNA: TGCAGTGCTTTCGATTCGGGGGGCGCGACCGGGGAGCTGTTTTTT
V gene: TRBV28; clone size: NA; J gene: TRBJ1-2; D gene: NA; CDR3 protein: CASSPTRGTYGYTF; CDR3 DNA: TGTGCCAGCAGCCCTACGAGAGGGACCTATGGCTACACCTTC
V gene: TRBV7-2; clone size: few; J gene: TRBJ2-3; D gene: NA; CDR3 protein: CASSSYRAFDGNGTDTQYF; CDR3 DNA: TGTGCCAGCAGCTCTTACAGGGCTTTCGACGGAAACGGCACAGATACGCAGTATTTT
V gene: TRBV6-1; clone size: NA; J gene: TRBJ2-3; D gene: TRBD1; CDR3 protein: CASSEGTGGADTQYF; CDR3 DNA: TGTGCCAGCAGTGAAGGGACAGGGGGCGCCGATACGCAGTATTTT
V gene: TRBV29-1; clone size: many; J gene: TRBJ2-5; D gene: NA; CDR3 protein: CSVAIQETQYF; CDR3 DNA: TGCAGCGTTGCCATTCAAGAGACCCAGTACTTC
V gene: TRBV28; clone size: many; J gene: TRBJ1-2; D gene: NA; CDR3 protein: CASSFGGSYGYTF; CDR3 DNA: TGTGCCAGCAGTTTCGGGGGAAGCTATGGCTACACCTTC
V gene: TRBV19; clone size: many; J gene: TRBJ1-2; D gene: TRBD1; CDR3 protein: CASSPDRGYGYTF; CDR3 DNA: TGTGCCAGTAGTCCTGACAGGGGGTATGGCTACACCTTC
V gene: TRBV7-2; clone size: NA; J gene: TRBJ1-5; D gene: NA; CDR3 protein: CASSFLPGQVNQPQHF; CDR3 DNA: TGTGCCAGCAGCTTCCTTCCGGGACAAGTAAATCAGCCCCAGCATTTT
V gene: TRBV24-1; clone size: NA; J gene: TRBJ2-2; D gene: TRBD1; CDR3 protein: CATSDPRTGGNTGELFF; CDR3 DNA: TGTGCCACCAGTGATCCGCGGACAGGGGGGAACACCGGGGAGCTGTTTTTT
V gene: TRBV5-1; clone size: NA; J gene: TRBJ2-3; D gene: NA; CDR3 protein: CASSLEGGGTQYF; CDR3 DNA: TGCGCCAGCAGCTTGGAGGGGGGAGGTACGCAGTATTTT
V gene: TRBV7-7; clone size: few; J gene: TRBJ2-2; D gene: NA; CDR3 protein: CASSLQGATGELFF; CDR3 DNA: TGTGCCAGCAGCTTACAGGGAGCCACCGGGGAGCTGTTTTTT
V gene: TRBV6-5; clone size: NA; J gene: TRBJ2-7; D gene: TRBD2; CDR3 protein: CASRVLAGGLYEQYF; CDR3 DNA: TGTGCCAGCAGAGTACTAGCGGGAGGGCTCTACGAGCAGTACTTC
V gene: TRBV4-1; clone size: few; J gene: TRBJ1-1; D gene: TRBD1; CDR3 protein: CASSPSGGTGHYEAFF; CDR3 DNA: TGCGCCAGCAGCCCCAGCGGAGGGACAGGGCACTATGAAGCTTTCTTT
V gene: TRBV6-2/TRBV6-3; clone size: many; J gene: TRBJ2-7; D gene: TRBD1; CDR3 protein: CASSKDRDPHEQYF; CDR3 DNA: TGTGCCAGCAGTAAGGACAGGGATCCCCACGAGCAGTACTTC
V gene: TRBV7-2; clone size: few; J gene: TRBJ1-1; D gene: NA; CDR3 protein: CASSLGGTDKAFF; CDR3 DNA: TGTGCCAGCAGCTTAGGCGGGACCGATAAAGCTTTCTTT
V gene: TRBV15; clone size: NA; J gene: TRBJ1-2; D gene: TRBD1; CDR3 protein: CATSRDQGGNYGYTF; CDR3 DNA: TGTGCCACCAGCAGGGATCAGGGGGGAAACTATGGCTACACCTTC
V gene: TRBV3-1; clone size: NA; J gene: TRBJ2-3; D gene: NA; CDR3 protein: CASSHLGADTQYF; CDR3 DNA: TGTGCCAGCAGCCATCTAGGAGCAGATACGCAGTATTTT